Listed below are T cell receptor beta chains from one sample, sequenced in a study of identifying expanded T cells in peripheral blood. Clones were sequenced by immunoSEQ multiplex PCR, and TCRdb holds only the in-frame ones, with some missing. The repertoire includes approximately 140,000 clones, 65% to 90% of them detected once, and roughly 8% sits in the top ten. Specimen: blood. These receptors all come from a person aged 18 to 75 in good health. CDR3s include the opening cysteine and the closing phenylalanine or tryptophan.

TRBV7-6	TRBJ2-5	CASSLEGAYQETQYF
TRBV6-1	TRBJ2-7	CASSPNWTGSREQYF
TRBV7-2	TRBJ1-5	CASSLADRSNQPQHF
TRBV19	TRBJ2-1	CASSMAGVYNEQFF
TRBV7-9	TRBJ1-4	CASSQGRGNEKLFF
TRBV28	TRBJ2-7	CASIGSGIYEQYF
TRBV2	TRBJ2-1	CASSIDRARGSNEQFF
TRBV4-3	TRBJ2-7	CASSHVTGVANEQYF
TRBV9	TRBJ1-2	CASSVPPGTDVTF
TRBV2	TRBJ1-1	CASGGGGLNTEAFF
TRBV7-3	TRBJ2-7	CASSSSSGDSYEQYF